This T cell receptor beta chain was retrieved from a study of cytomegalovirus exposure and HLA in healthy donors. Findings and caveats of the study: In a later analysis, a missense DCLRE1C variant was linked to TCR beta V- and J-gene trimming. In a later analysis, at a false discovery rate of 0.05, fewer than 20,000 TCR beta sequences matched HLA alleles. There were some V segments, including TRBV6-2 and TRBV6-3, excluded as indistinguishable.

The germline V gene has CDR1 SGHNT and CDR2 YYREEE (reference sequence). This CDR3 region has 15 residues. This PCR relied on a set of 60 Vbeta primers and 13 Jbeta primers. Measured with immunoSEQ multiplex PCR; TCRdb has only the in-frame clones, and not every one. The data hold 100,000 to 150,000 clones, with roughly three quarters observed a single time. A note on this clone: The antigen is not known.

What was sequenced was PBMCs. The chain is built from TRBV5-4 and TRBJ2-5, with 7 bases fitting TRBD2. The J call may be in error: the DNA end matches TRBJ2-7 better. The TCR comes from a woman in her sixties in good health and CMV-seronegative. As DNA, the CDR3 is TGTGCCAGCAGCTTGGTTTCTAGCGGCTCCTACGAGCAGTACTTC. Encoded protein: CASSLVSSGSYEQYF.